This T cell receptor beta chain was identified in a study of T cell clonality in common variable immunodeficiency. Study-level points and caveats: T cell subpopulation sequencing would be needed to explain CVID clonality. CVID subjects showed higher TCRbeta clonality than healthy controls. Reportedly, TCR beta sequences from common variable immunodeficiency showed fewer deletions and N-nucleotide insertions.

Measured with immunoSEQ multiplex PCR; TCRdb has only the in-frame clones, and not every one. The sample shows tens of thousands of clones, no singletons; the ten largest hold 5% to 7%. The CDR3 covers 15 residues. Trimming took 3 bases from V and 6 from J; bases not matched to a gene: 7. Germline lookup yields CDR1 MDHEN and CDR2 SYDVKM. Many counts were recorded for this clone. Antigen unknown. The read is 3 residues too short to cover the CDR3 end, so that end is filled in from the germline J gene. The rearrangement links TRBV28 to TRBJ2-1, with 8 bases aligning to TRBD2. This TCR was sampled from a person aged 18 to 75 in good health. The sample consisted of peripheral blood mononuclear cells. CDR3 amino acids: CASSLVTSVGNEQFF. CDR3 DNA, as far as it was read: TGTGCCAGCAGTTTGGTGACTAGCGTCGGCAATGAG. Using reference TRBV28 and TRBJ2-1 for the parts outside the CDR3, the full variable domain is DVKVTQSSRYLVKRTGEKVFLECVQDMDHENMFWYRQDPGLGLRLIYFSYDVKMKEKGDIPEGYSVSREKKERFSLILESASTNQTSMYLCASSLVTSVGNEQFFGPGTRLTVL.